The 11 T cell receptor beta chains listed next were all sequenced from one sample in a study of Ad26.COV2.S vaccination and SARS-CoV-2 variants (dated by TCRdb to the early 2020s). The meaning of the sample's treatment or condition label: roughly 18 received Ad26.COV2.S at low or high dose, single or two shots; roughly five received placebo; per-sample allocation not given. Repertoires of vaccine and placebo recipients were sequenced from samples collected on day 63 after the first injection. Library creation used the immunoSEQ multiplex PCR assay. TCRdb took over this immuneACCESS table, retaining in-frame rearrangements with V and J assigned. Such tables are incomplete; in checked studies, under half of the missing clones stem from an unresolved V gene, and the remainder is unexplained. This sample comprises roughly 380,000 clones, 70% to 90% of them detected only once. The top ten hold 3% to 4% of the sample.

This specimen consisted of peripheral blood, obtained in a trial of Ad26.COV2.S vaccine versus placebo. These receptors came from a person between 18 and 60 years old who received the Ad26.COV2.S COVID-19 vaccine or a placebo.

V gene TRBV6-2 or TRBV6-3 combines with J gene TRBJ2-5; 9 positions agree with TRBD2. The CDR3 runs to 16 residues. Per the germline V gene, CDR1 is MNHEY and CDR2 is SVGEGT. V shed 0 bases and J 4 bases; nucleotides not matched to a gene: 6. CDR3 DNA sequence: TGTGCCAGCAGTTACTCCAAAAGCGGGGGGCCAGAGACCCAGTACTTC. Its protein product is CASSYSKSGGPETQYF.

The V call is TRBV28, the J call TRBJ1-6; D not resolved. The CDR3 covers 15 residues. Trimming removed 2 bases at V and 1 base at J, with 6 bases between. The germline gives CDR1 MDHEN, CDR2 SYDVKM. The CDR3 DNA follows: TGTGCCAGCAGTTTAGAGGGTTCCTATAATTCACCCCTCCACTTT. The encoded protein is CASSLEGSYNSPLHF.

The rearrangement joins TRBV28 to TRBJ2-5; a possible D gene is TRBD1 (6 bases). The CDR3 sequence is 14 residues long. Between the trimmed V and J ends, which lost 3 bases and 5 bases, there was a span of 13 bases. Germline V gene sequence: CDR1 MDHEN, CDR2 SYDVKM. CDR3: CASSFLGAKETQYF. Here the CDR3 DNA reads TGTGCCAGCAGTTTCTTGGGGGCTAAGGAGACCCAGTACTTC. The full variable domain, rest sourced from reference TRBV28 and TRBJ2-5, is DVKVTQSSRYLVKRTGEKVFLECVQDMDHENMFWYRQDPGLGLRLIYFSYDVKMKEKGDIPEGYSVSREKKERFSLILESASTNQTSMYLCASSFLGAKETQYFGPGTRLLVL.

This chain links TRBV19 with TRBJ2-2; 9 bases map to TRBD1. The ends lost 1 base at V and 9 bases at J; junction bases unmatched: 6. The CDR3 extends over 15 amino acids. CDR1 LNHDA and CDR2 SQIVND come from the germline V gene (reference sequence). CDR3 DNA sequence: TGTGCCAGTAGTATAGTTGGGACAGGGAATTGGGAGCTGTTTTTT. Translated, it gives CASSIVGTGNWELFF. Combining the CDR3 with reference TRBV19 and TRBJ2-2 gives the whole variable domain DGGITQSPKYLFRKEGQNVTLSCEQNLNHDAMYWYRQDPGQGLRLIYYSQIVNDFQKGDIAEGYSVSREKKESFPLTVTSAQKNPTAFYLCASSIVGTGNWELFFGEGSRLTVL.

The rearrangement joins TRBV7-9 to TRBJ2-5, with D uncertain. This CDR3 is 14 amino acids long. V was trimmed by 1 base and J by 1 base, leaving 7 bases between them. Germline loops: CDR1 SEHNR, CDR2 FQNEAQ (reference sequence). The CDR3 DNA is TGTGCCAGCAGCTTAGTTGGGGTCCAAGAGACCCAGTACTTC. As protein: CASSLVGVQETQYF.

V usage is TRBV28 and J usage is TRBJ1-1; D gene uncertain. The CDR3 is 14 amino acids. V gave up 6 bases and J gave up 2 bases, with 13 bases separating them. Germline V lookup: CDR1 MDHEN, CDR2 SYDVKM. The CDR3: CASSRYTANTEAFF. CDR3 nucleotides: TGTGCCAGCAGCCGCTACACAGCTAACACTGAAGCTTTCTTT.

The rearrangement uses TRBV5-5 and TRBJ2-1; tentative D call: TRBD1 (5 bases). V was clipped by 4 bases and J by 2 bases, with 10 bases between them. This CDR3 has 14 residues. Looked up from germline, CDR1 is SGHKS and CDR2 is YYEKEE (reference sequence). CDR3 nucleotide sequence: TGTGCCAGCAGCGAAGGACATACCTACAATGAGCAGTTCTTC. This codes for CASSEGHTYNEQFF.

The V gene is TRBV5-1, the J gene TRBJ2-5, with D perhaps assigned TRBD1 or TRBD2 (5 bases each). The CDR3 consists of 13 residues. Deletions cut 4 bases from V and 0 bases from J, with 7 bases between. Per the germline V gene, CDR1 is SGHRS and CDR2 is YFSETQ. The CDR3 loop reads CASSGGDQETQYF. Written as DNA, the CDR3 is TGCGCCAGCAGCGGGGGAGACCAAGAGACCCAGTACTTC.

Note on this clone: This CDR3 is also generated by other DNA sequences in the sample. The V gene is TRBV7-9, the J gene TRBJ1-1; D gene unclear. Germline CDR1 SEHNR, CDR2 FQNEAQ (reference sequence). The V and J ends lost 5 bases and 3 bases respectively, with 10 bases between them. The CDR3 is 13 residues long. The DNA for the CDR3 is TGTGCCAGCAGCCCCACGGGCTACACTGAAGCTTTCTTT. Its protein is CASSPTGYTEAFF.

This chain joins TRBV5-4 and TRBJ1-2, with 8 bases fitting TRBD1. The CDR3 covers 15 residues. V shed 7 bases, J shed 7 bases, and the junction held 15 bases outside the gene matches. Germline CDR1 reads SGHNT; CDR2 reads YYREEE (reference sequence). The CDR3 loop reads CASLGPGGARSGYTF. The CDR3 DNA is TGTGCCAGCCTGGGGCCAGGGGGCGCCCGGTCTGGCTACACCTTC.

This chain joins TRBV7-9 and TRBJ2-2, with 9 bases that match TRBD2. The CDR3 is 16 amino acids. In germline, CDR1 is SEHNR, CDR2 FQNEAQ (reference sequence). Germline trimming cut 7 bases from V and 5 bases from J; bases unmatched to any gene: 11. As DNA, the CDR3 is TGTGCCAGCAACCGAGTCAGCGGGGGGCGAACCGGGGAGCTGTTTTTT. Translated, it gives CASNRVSGGRTGELFF.